This is a list of T cell receptor beta chains from one sample in a study of shared clonotypes between healthy human individuals. Only in-frame clones appear in the TCRdb table, and some are missing; sequencing was by immunoSEQ multiplex PCR. In the table there are 600,000 or so clones, 95% to 98% of which are singletons. The sequenced material came from naive CD8+ T cells sorted from blood. These receptors originate from a young man in good health. CDR3s include the opening cysteine and the closing phenylalanine or tryptophan. Clone size is not always given. Where it is, it says once, few, many or a class for expanded clones.

>-|TRBV18|TRBJ1-4
CASSPWAANEKLFF
>-|TRBV18|TRBJ2-7
CASSPTDSYEQYF
>-|TRBV7-9|TRBJ2-5
CASSNPGTGLAGLQETQYF
>-|TRBV2|TRBJ2-1
CASSPIGNEQFF
>-|TRBV6-4|TRBJ2-1
CASSPASGSDEQFF
>once|TRBV4-1|TRBJ2-7
CASSQGIAGLVEQYF
>-|TRBV2|TRBJ2-2
CASGTNLQGVVSTGELFF
>-|TRBV5-6|TRBJ1-2
CASSFKPRDRGPPTF
>-|TRBV7-6|TRBJ2-3
CASSFPGTSGRYTDTQYF
>-|TRBV28|TRBJ2-1
CASSFGLAHEQFF
>-|TRBV9|TRBJ2-2
CASSPGLVDTGELFF
>-|TRBV29-1|TRBJ2-7
CSVTGTASYEQYF
>-|TRBV7-3|TRBJ2-3
CASSAESTDTQYF
>-|TRBV7-9|TRBJ2-2
CASSLAARTGANTGELFF
>-|TRBV5-6|TRBJ2-2
CASSPVSGELFF
>-|TRBV4-1|TRBJ1-3
CASSQVPGPSSGNTIYF
>-|TRBV10-3|TRBJ2-3
CAITERTSGRFTDTQYF
>-|TRBV11-2|TRBJ2-3
CASSSPGLAGVKADTQYF
>-|TRBV28|TRBJ2-4
CASRDLAKNIQYF
>-|TRBV15|TRBJ2-3
CATSRLQGSDTQYF
>-|TRBV7-6|TRBJ1-1
CASSAGGVKLNTEAFF
>once|TRBV10-2|TRBJ2-3
CASTSLGSEDTQYF
>-|TRBV2|TRBJ1-2
CASSVGDGYTF
>-|TRBV29-1|TRBJ2-3
CSVEPRSTDTQYF
>-|TRBV29-1|TRBJ2-7
CSVEEGTSSYEQYF